This TCR beta chain was documented in a study of blood T cell repertoires in COVID-19. Across the study: From T cells, B-cell-depleted T cells, or PBMCs came the material, which was cDNA or gDNA.

The CDR3 contains 16 residues. V was clipped by 4 bases and J by 9 bases; unmatched bases: 14. Germline V gene lookup returns CDR1 SGDLS and CDR2 YYNGEE. In the study's own analysis: Scientists estimated how many nucleated cells there were by amplifying reference gene primers. Assay used: immunoSEQ multiplex PCR; TCRdb lists only in-frame clones, some missing. V and J calls and clone size are as listed in that table; D and trimming were resolved from the DNA. The top ten clones hold around 20% of a sample with 30,000 to 45,000 clones, about nine tenths of them seen once. This sequence was found in a man in his 70s with acute or convalescent COVID-19. The V call is TRBV9, the J call TRBJ2-1, with TRBD2 matching over 9 bases. Sequenced: peripheral blood. CDR3 sequence reads: CASSPRGSGSIGEQFF. The CDR3 DNA follows: TGTGCCAGCAGCCCCCGGGGTAGCGGGAGTATCGGTGAGCAGTTCTTC.